This TCR beta chain was captured in a study of cytomegalovirus exposure and HLA in healthy donors. Study-wide points: Usually a TCR sequence was rare, but some public TCRs were found in many donors.

Germline CDR1 MNHEY, CDR2 SVGAGI. Trimming removed 0 bases from V and 6 bases from J, with 12 bases in between. CDR3 size: 15 residues. Concerning this clone: Its antigen is not known.

The protocol was immunoSEQ multiplex PCR, while the TCRdb copy is restricted to in-frame clones and leaves out a portion. The sample has about 130,000 clones, around nine tenths seen once; the top ten hold 3% to 4%. The source of this sequence is a man aged 30 to 39 in good health and CMV-seronegative. The chain links TRBV6-5 to TRBJ2-1; D uncertain. Material for sequencing was PBMCs. The CDR3, as DNA: TGTGCCAGCAGTTACTCCGCGGTCGTCTCCAATGAGCAGTTCTTC. As protein: CASSYSAVVSNEQFF.